These 32 T cell receptor beta chains originate from one sample sequenced in a study of blood T cell repertoires in COVID-19. The protocol was immunoSEQ multiplex PCR, while the TCRdb copy is restricted to in-frame clones and leaves out a portion. Of some 290,000 clones detected, around 92% appear once; the ten largest clones hold roughly 10%. The sample taken for sequencing was peripheral blood. The receptors were sampled from a woman aged 25 to 39 with COVID-19, enrolled during active disease.

The gene calls are TRBV5-1 and TRBJ1-3; 8 bases are shared with TRBD1. Unmatched junction bases numbered 6, after V lost 0 bases and J lost 4 bases. CDR1 is SGHRS, CDR2 YFSETQ, per germline. The CDR3 sequence is 16 residues long. The CDR3 region has the DNA TGCGCCAGCAGCTTGGAATCAGGGGGCTCAGGAAACACCATATATTTT. The encoded protein is CASSLESGGSGNTIYF.

The rearrangement links TRBV20-1 to TRBJ2-5; D perhaps matches TRBD2 (5 bases). CDR3 length equals 10 residues. Germline V lookup: CDR1 DFQATT, CDR2 SNEGSKA (reference sequence). Trimming shortened V by 5 bases and J by 11 bases, and 12 bases separated the two germline ends. In nucleotides, the CDR3 is TGCAGTGCTTTATGGGGAGTACAGTACTTC. It specifies CSALWGVQYF.

This sequence joins TRBV11-2 and TRBJ2-3; no firm D call. The CDR3 sequence is 15 residues long. The germline V and J ends were trimmed by 4 bases and 0 bases, with 11 bases remaining between them. Germline assignment: CDR1 SGHAT and CDR2 FQNNGV. DNA for the CDR3: TGTGCCAGCAGCTCGAGAGGTAGGAGCACAGATACGCAGTATTTT. This translates into CASSSRGRSTDTQYF.

The chain recombines TRBV6-5 with TRBJ1-4, with unresolved D. The V gene lost 5 bases and the J gene lost 3 bases, with 10 bases spanning the gap. The CDR3 is made up of 14 amino acids. Per the germline V gene, CDR1 is MNHEY and CDR2 is SVGAGI. CDR3 sequence (DNA): TGTGCCAGCAGTACCTGGGAGGCTAATGAAAAACTGTTTTTT. It translates to CASSTWEANEKLFF.

This clone was seen just once. The genes are TRBV6-5 and TRBJ1-1, with TRBD1 as a possible D gene (5 bases). V gave up 6 bases and J gave up 1 base, with 9 bases separating them. CDR3 length: 13 amino acids. CDR1 is MNHEY, CDR2 SVGAGI, per germline. The CDR3 DNA sequence: TGTGCCAGCAGCGTTCAGGGGAACACTGAAGCTTTCTTT. Protein sequence: CASSVQGNTEAFF.

The J gene is TRBJ1-4, the V gene TRBV5-4; 8 nucleotides line up with TRBD1. The CDR3 covers 14 residues. The junction had 9 bases not matched to a gene; V was cut back by 4 bases and J by 10 bases. From germline, CDR1 is SGHNT and CDR2 YYREEE (reference sequence). In nucleotides, the CDR3 is TGTGCCAGCAGCCCTTCGGACAGGGCGGTAAAACTGTTTTTT. Its protein is CASSPSDRAVKLFF.

V usage is TRBV6-5 and J usage is TRBJ1-6; 10 nucleotides align to TRBD1. From germline, CDR1 is MNHEY and CDR2 SVGAGI. The V and J ends lost 6 bases and 9 bases, in that order; junction bases with no gene match: 2. This CDR3 has 13 residues. In DNA, the CDR3 is TGTGCCAGCAGCCGGGACAGGGGTTCACCCCTCCACTTT. This encodes CASSRDRGSPLHF.

This chain joins TRBV28 and TRBJ2-7; D might be TRBD2 (7 bases). Germline CDR1 reads MDHEN; CDR2 reads SYDVKM. Trimming pared 10 bases from V and 3 bases from J, leaving 16 bases between. The CDR3 has 13 residues. DNA for the CDR3: TGTGCCACAAACCCCGGGGGGCACTACGAGCAGTACTTC. It codes for CATNPGGHYEQYF. Combining the CDR3 with reference TRBV28 and TRBJ2-7 gives the whole variable domain DVKVTQSSRYLVKRTGEKVFLECVQDMDHENMFWYRQDPGLGLRLIYFSYDVKMKEKGDIPEGYSVSREKKERFSLILESASTNQTSMYLCATNPGGHYEQYFGPGTRLTVT.

This clone has only one observation. The V call is TRBV15, the J call TRBJ2-5; unclear D gene. Germline-derived CDR1 and CDR2 are LNHNV and YYDKDF (reference sequence). The length of the CDR3 is 14 residues. The V gene lost 0 bases and the J gene lost 4 bases, with 9 bases spanning the gap. CDR3 DNA sequence: TGTGCCACCAGCAGAGATCAGGCCGGAGAGACCCAGTACTTC. Its protein product is CATSRDQAGETQYF.

The chain links TRBV19 to TRBJ1-6; D not resolved. V gave up 4 bases and J gave up 0 bases, with 7 bases separating them. The germline CDR1 and CDR2 sequences are LNHDA and SQIVND (reference sequence). This CDR3 contains 15 residues. CDR3 protein: CASSREISYNSPLHF. The CDR3 DNA reads TGTGCCAGTAGTAGGGAGATCTCCTATAATTCACCCCTCCACTTT.

The chain recombines TRBV5-1 with TRBJ1-5, with D perhaps TRBD1 (5 bases). The CDR3 spans 15 residues. The V end lost 0 bases, the J end lost 7 bases, and 14 bases lay between the germline ends. Germline V lookup: CDR1 SGHRS, CDR2 YFSETQ. The CDR3 coding sequence is TGCGCCAGCAGCTTGGTGTACGGACAAGGGCAGCCCCAGCATTTT. This translates into CASSLVYGQGQPQHF.

The gene calls are TRBV24-1 and TRBJ2-3, with 9 positions matching TRBD2. The V gene end was trimmed by 2 bases and the J gene end by 0 bases; junction bases not matched to a gene: 8. This CDR3 comprises 18 residues. Germline CDR1 and CDR2: KGHDR and SFDVKD. Written as DNA, the CDR3 is TGTGCCACCAGTGATTCTCGGCTAGCGGGGATTAGCACAGATACGCAGTATTTT. Translation: CATSDSRLAGISTDTQYF.

The J gene is TRBJ2-1, the V gene TRBV6-1; D might be TRBD2 (6 bases). CDR3 size: 16 residues. Germline V CDR1 and CDR2: MNHNS, SASEGT. The V and J ends lost 3 bases and 0 bases respectively, with 12 bases between them. The CDR3 reads CASSDQFGGSYNEQFF. CDR3 coding DNA: TGTGCCAGCAGTGATCAATTCGGGGGCTCCTACAATGAGCAGTTCTTC.

The chain joins TRBV6-2 or TRBV6-3 to TRBJ2-1, with D perhaps matching TRBD2 (6 bases). CDR3 length: 19 residues. The V end lost 0 bases, the J end lost 0 bases, and 18 bases lay between the germline ends. Germline lookup yields CDR1 MNHEY and CDR2 SVGEGT. The CDR3 DNA reads TGTGCCAGCAGTTACTCGTCCCCTTTTCGGGAGAGCTCCTACAATGAGCAGTTCTTC. Residues: CASSYSSPFRESSYNEQFF.

The V gene is TRBV7-9, the J gene TRBJ1-5; no clear D gene. The germline V gene has CDR1 SEHNR and CDR2 FQNEAQ (reference sequence). The CDR3 loop spans 13 amino acids. The V end lost 5 bases, the J end lost 7 bases, and 12 bases lay between the germline ends. DNA of the CDR3: TGTGCCAGCAGCCCCCCCAGAGGGCAGCCCCAGCATTTT. This gives the protein CASSPPRGQPQHF.

The chain joins TRBV14 to TRBJ1-1; 7 nucleotides line up with TRBD1. Trimming at V came to 4 bases and at J to 10 bases, leaving 6 bases not matched to a gene. Germline V gene sequence: CDR1 SGHDN, CDR2 FVKESK. This CDR3 comprises 12 residues. CDR3 sequence (DNA): TGTGCCAGCAGCCTCGACAGGGATCTAGCTTTCTTT. This sequence encodes CASSLDRDLAFF. The entire variable domain, with the rest obtained from reference TRBV14 and TRBJ1-1, is as follows: EAGVTQFPSHSVIEKGQTVTLRCDPISGHDNLYWYRRVMGKEIKFLLHFVKESKQDESGMPNNRFLAERTGGTYSTLKVQPAELEDSGVYFCASSLDRDLAFFGQGTRLTVV.

The chain carries TRBV7-8 and TRBJ1-4; 9 nucleotides match TRBD1. This CDR3 contains 15 residues. Germline V gene lookup returns CDR1 SGHVS and CDR2 FQNEAQ. J gave up 4 bases and V 5 bases, and 5 bases lay outside the gene matches. The CDR3 region has the DNA TGTGCCAGCAGCATAAACAGGGGGCGTAATGAAAAACTGTTTTTT. It is translated as CASSINRGRNEKLFF. Together with reference TRBV7-8 and TRBJ1-4, the CDR3 gives the full variable domain: GAGVSQSPRYKVAKRGQDVALRCDPISGHVSLFWYQQALGQGPEFLTYFQNEAQLDKSGLPSDRFFAERPEGSVSTLKIQRTQQEDSAVYLCASSINRGRNEKLFFGSGTQLSVL.

The genes are TRBV5-1 and TRBJ1-4; TRBD1 might be the D (5 bases). V was cut by 2 bases and J by 7 bases, with 12 bases left in between. The CDR3 has 14 residues. Looked up from germline, CDR1 is SGHRS and CDR2 is YFSETQ. CDR3 DNA sequence: TGCGCCAGCAGCTTACAGGCCTCGGGTGAAAAACTGTTTTTT. It yields the protein CASSLQASGEKLFF.

V usage is TRBV6-6 and J usage is TRBJ1-2, with 10 nucleotides matching TRBD1. The CDR3 has 15 residues. With 4 bases clipped from V and 8 bases from J, the junction kept 10 bases outside the gene matches. CDR1 is MNHNY and CDR2 is SVGAGI in the germline V gene (reference sequence). The CDR3 coding sequence is TGTGCCAGCAGTTCTCCCGTCGGGACAGGGGACGGCTACACCTTC. It yields the protein CASSSPVGTGDGYTF.

The chain joins TRBV3-1 (or the pseudogene TRBV3-2) to TRBJ2-3, with a weak D call TRBD2 (7 bases). Per germline, CDR1 LGHDT and CDR2 YNNKEL (reference sequence). V was trimmed by 3 bases and J by 5 bases, leaving 12 bases between them. This CDR3 is built from 14 residues. CDR3 in amino acids: CASSQGGHGDTQYF. CDR3 nucleotides: TGTGCCAGCAGCCAGGGGGGGCATGGAGATACGCAGTATTTT.

The J gene is TRBJ2-3, the V gene TRBV5-1; a possible D gene is TRBD2 (5 bases). The CDR3 is 11 amino acids. V lost 5 bases, J lost 5 bases, and 6 bases lay in between. Per germline, CDR1 SGHRS and CDR2 YFSETQ. The CDR3 spells CASSRGDTQYF. CDR3 sequence (DNA): TGCGCCAGCAGTCGGGGAGATACGCAGTATTTT.

This chain connects TRBV7-9 to TRBJ2-7, with TRBD1 matching over 7 bases. The germline CDR1 and CDR2 sequences are SEHNR and FQNEAQ (reference sequence). J gave up 3 bases and V 6 bases, and 5 bases lay outside the gene matches. CDR3 size: 13 residues. CDR3 loop: CASRGDRSYEQYF. CDR3 nucleotides: TGTGCCAGCAGGGGGGACAGAAGCTACGAGCAGTACTTC.

The genes are TRBV5-4 and TRBJ2-1; 10 bases match TRBD1. V was clipped by 4 bases and J by 4 bases; unmatched bases: 11. The V gene's germline CDR1 is SGHNT and CDR2 YYREEE (reference sequence). There are 17 residues in the CDR3. CDR3 bases: TGTGCCAGCAGCGTGGCCCCCGGGACAGGGGCTTACAATGAGCAGTTCTTC. This gives the protein CASSVAPGTGAYNEQFF.

The J gene is TRBJ1-1, the V gene TRBV18; TRBD1 matches 7 bases. Germline CDR1 is KGHSH and CDR2 is LQKENI. J gave up 5 bases and V 2 bases, and 20 bases lay outside the gene matches. This CDR3 is built from 19 residues. CDR3 sequence: CASSPTFVSRGGGGTEAFF. CDR3 nucleotides: TGTGCCAGCTCACCAACATTCGTGTCAAGAGGGGGCGGAGGGACTGAAGCTTTCTTT.

The sample holds one count of this clone. The chain is built from TRBV2 and TRBJ1-2, with TRBD1 identical over 8 bases. This CDR3 comprises 14 residues. The germline gives CDR1 SNHLY, CDR2 FYNNEI. The ends lost 5 bases at V and 4 bases at J; junction bases unmatched: 6. CDR3 sequence (DNA): TGTGCCAGCAGTCCCGGGACAGGTTCCTATGGCTACACCTTC. Translated, it gives CASSPGTGSYGYTF.

This rearrangement joins TRBV2 to TRBJ2-1, with TRBD2 identical over 8 bases. The CDR3 covers 15 residues. Germline CDR1 is SNHLY and CDR2 is FYNNEI. With V trimmed by 2 bases and J by 5 bases, 5 bases remained unmatched. The CDR3 spells CASSERGGGHNEQFF. For the CDR3, the DNA is TGTGCCAGCAGTGAACGGGGGGGAGGACACAATGAGCAGTTCTTC. The variable domain in full, completed from reference TRBV2 and TRBJ2-1, reads EPEVTQTPSHQVTQMGQEVILRCVPISNHLYFYWYRQILGQKVEFLVSFYNNEISEKSEIFDDQFSVERPDGSNFTLKIRSTKLEDSAMYFCASSERGGGHNEQFFGPGTRLTVL.

This chain uses TRBV12-3 or TRBV12-4 with TRBJ1-2, with D unclear. V lost 2 bases and J 3 bases, leaving 7 bases between the germline ends. CDR3 length: 13 residues. The CDR3 sequence: CASSLTEYYGYTF. DNA of the CDR3: TGTGCCAGCAGTTTAACAGAATACTATGGCTACACCTTC.

The V and J genes are TRBV9 and TRBJ1-1; D is undetermined. The CDR3 is 12 amino acids. CDR1 and CDR2 (germline): SGDLS, YYNGEE. V lost 5 bases and J 1 base, leaving 6 bases between the germline ends. The CDR3 reads CASSERNTEAFF. Here the CDR3 DNA reads TGTGCCAGCAGTGAGAGGAACACTGAAGCTTTCTTT.

The CDR3 loop is CASGLRPPGTGDEKLFF. The CDR3 DNA is TGTGCTAGTGGTTTGCGCCCACCGGGGACAGGGGACGAAAAACTGTTTTTT. J is TRBJ1-4 and V is TRBV12-5; TRBD1 matches at 10 bases. The CDR3 covers 17 residues. V was pared by 2 bases and J by 8 bases, with 11 bases of the junction left unmatched. The germline V gene encodes CDR1 LGHNT and CDR2 FRNRAP.

The chain employs TRBV5-8 and TRBJ2-2, with 7 bases aligning to TRBD2. CDR3 length: 17 amino acids. CDR1 and CDR2 (germline): SGHTS, YDEGEE. Germline trimming cut 4 bases from V and 1 base from J; bases unmatched to any gene: 10. The CDR3 DNA is TGTGCCAGCAGCCTCAGCGGGAATGAGGTGAACACCGGGGAGCTGTTTTTT. Translation: CASSLSGNEVNTGELFF.

DNA for the CDR3: TGTGCCAGCTCACCGCCGGGGACACGCACCCTCTACGAGCAGTACTTC. Its protein is CASSPPGTRTLYEQYF. This chain connects TRBV18 to TRBJ2-7; TRBD1 is a possible D gene (6 bases). Trimming cost V 3 bases and J 3 bases, with 18 bases left between them. Germline V gene lookup returns CDR1 KGHSH and CDR2 LQKENI. The CDR3 is 16 residues long.

The chain carries TRBV18 and TRBJ2-1, with D perhaps matching TRBD1 (5 bases). Trimming cost V 7 bases and J 4 bases, with 11 bases left between them. CDR3 length equals 13 residues. Germline V gives CDR1 KGHSH, CDR2 LQKENI. The CDR3 is CASWTTEYNEQFF. The CDR3 DNA is TGTGCCAGCTGGACGACAGAGTACAATGAGCAGTTCTTC.